What follows is one T cell receptor (beta chain) and its context. Library preparation for TCR beta used quantitative 5'-RACE with molecular barcodes. TCRdb recomputed calls from the 5' RACE reads with MiXCR, one row per CDR3 protein. The sample has 220,000 or so distinct CDR3 sequences, 10% seen once. This record belongs to a study of CD8 T cells in ankylosing spondylitis. Germline lookup yields CDR1 SGHTA and CDR2 FQGNSA. V was shortened by 5 bases and J by 2 bases, with 14 bases between the two germline ends. The CDR3 has 15 residues. The receptor was derived from a male donor with ankylosing spondylitis or in good health (not recorded which). The chain carries TRBV7-2 and TRBJ2-3; TRBD2 might be the D (5 bases). The sequenced material came from blood, either unsorted or a sorted T cell fraction (not recorded which). In DNA, the CDR3 is TGTGCCAGCAGCGAAGCTCCGGGGATCACAGATACGCAGTATTTT. This gives the protein CASSEAPGITDTQYF.